The next 24 T cell receptor beta chains were all read from a single sample in a study of OX40 agonist ivuxolimab in advanced cancers. Here immunoSEQ multiplex PCR was the method, and the copy in TCRdb shows in-frame clones only, minus some. The sample records tens of thousands of clones, about 80% being singletons. Material: CD4+ or CD8+ T cells sorted from blood, obtained in a trial of the OX40 agonist ivuxolimab. Every receptor here comes from an adult with an advanced solid tumor such as melanoma, head and neck, liver or kidney cancer.

This clone appeared a few times. V is TRBV11-2 and J is TRBJ1-3, with a tentative D call TRBD1 (5 bases). The CDR3 sequence is 15 residues long. In germline, CDR1 is SGHAT, CDR2 FQNNGV. Deletions cut 5 bases from V and 0 bases from J, with 11 bases between. The DNA of the CDR3 is TGTGCCAGCAGCAACAGGAGGCTCTCTGGAAACACCATATATTTT. Translating gives CASSNRRLSGNTIYF. Supplemented by reference TRBV11-2 and TRBJ1-3, the full variable domain reads EAGVAQSPRYKIIEKRQSVAFWCNPISGHATLYWYQQILGQGPKLLIQFQNNGVVDDSQLPKDRFSAERLKGVDSTLKIQPAKLEDSAVYLCASSNRRLSGNTIYFGEGSWLTVV.

The rearrangement uses TRBV27 and TRBJ2-1; D gene unclear. CDR3 length equals 15 residues. Germline assignment: CDR1 MNHEY and CDR2 SMNVEV (reference sequence). V was clipped by 0 bases and J by 0 bases, with 6 bases between them. The CDR3 region has the DNA TGTGCCAGCAGTTTATCCCAGAGCTCCTACAATGAGCAGTTCTTC. It translates to CASSLSQSSYNEQFF.

Worth noting for this clone: Germline is not matched at one junction end, which may reflect a read error. The chain has TRBV10-1 and TRBJ1-1; 7 nucleotides line up with TRBD1. The CDR3 is 13 residues long. Germline CDR1 is WNHNN and CDR2 is SYGVQD (reference sequence). The CDR3 region has the DNA TGCGCCAGCAGTGAACAGGGGAACACTAAAGCTTTCTTT. It is translated as CASSEQGNTKAFF.

The genes are TRBV7-3 and TRBJ2-3; tentative D call: TRBD2 (5 bases). The CDR3 loop spans 13 amino acids. With 6 bases removed from V and 7 bases from J, the gap between germline ends came to 14 bases. Per the germline V gene, CDR1 is SGHTA and CDR2 is FQGTGA. The CDR3 sequence is CASRSGGWHTQYF. CDR3 in DNA: TGTGCCAGCAGAAGTGGCGGGTGGCATACGCAGTATTTT.

V gene TRBV28 combines with J gene TRBJ2-7; D uncertain. The V gene lost 4 bases and the J gene lost 5 bases, with 9 bases spanning the gap. In germline, CDR1 is MDHEN, CDR2 SYDVKM. The CDR3 is 12 amino acids. CDR3 amino acids: CASSSGRDEQYF. CDR3 coding DNA: TGTGCCAGCAGTTCTGGACGGGACGAGCAGTACTTC.

The V and J genes are TRBV14 and TRBJ2-7; TRBD2 aligns across 9 bases. Germline V lookup: CDR1 SGHDN, CDR2 FVKESK. The CDR3 runs to 13 residues. The junction had 3 bases not matched to a gene; V was cut back by 3 bases and J by 6 bases. The CDR3, as DNA: TGTGCCAGCAGCCAGATGACTAGCGGCGAGCAGTACTTC. It translates to CASSQMTSGEQYF.

This clone was detected once. DNA for the CDR3: TGTGCCAGCAGCTTGGGAGTCGGGACTACGGGCTACACCTTC. Translating it yields CASSLGVGTTGYTF. This chain uses TRBV5-4 with TRBJ1-2; perhaps TRBD1 as D (5 bases). Germline CDR1 and CDR2: SGHNT and YYREEE (reference sequence). Trimming took off 0 bases at V and 8 bases at J, with 14 bases between the two ends. The CDR3 covers 14 residues.

The V gene is TRBV10-3, the J gene TRBJ2-7; perhaps TRBD1 as D (6 bases). V gave up 3 bases and J gave up 4 bases, with 19 bases separating them. The germline V gene has CDR1 ENHRY and CDR2 SYGVKD. The CDR3 has 16 residues. The chain's CDR3 is CAISEGPTGNGYEQYF. The CDR3 coding sequence is TGTGCCATCAGTGAAGGGCCGACAGGCAACGGGTACGAGCAGTACTTC.

The CDR3 DNA follows: TGTGCCAGCAGCGTAGGTTGGGACAGGGGGGAGACCCAGTACTTC. Translated, it gives CASSVGWDRGETQYF. The chain has TRBV9 and TRBJ2-5; 11 bases are shared with TRBD1. Germline V gene sequence: CDR1 SGDLS, CDR2 YYNGEE. This CDR3 is 15 amino acids long. Germline trimming cut 0 bases from V and 5 bases from J; bases unmatched to any gene: 3.

The J gene is TRBJ2-5, the V gene TRBV30; TRBD1 agrees at 7 bases. The CDR3 runs 15 residues. CDR1 is GTSNPN and CDR2 is SVGIG in the germline V gene (reference sequence). The V and J ends lost 2 bases and 1 base, in that order; junction bases with no gene match: 7. Here the CDR3 DNA reads TGTGCCTGGAGTTCGGGGACAGCACGCCAAGAGACCCAGTACTTC. Encoded protein: CAWSSGTARQETQYF.

The chain uses TRBV19 and TRBJ1-6, with TRBD1 matching 8 bases. V trimming: 4 bases; J trimming: 7 bases; junction bases outside the gene matches: 6. There are 15 residues in the CDR3. The germline V gene has CDR1 LNHDA and CDR2 SQIVND (reference sequence). The CDR3 is CASSTGTGVNSPLHF. The CDR3 DNA reads TGTGCCAGTAGTACCGGGACAGGCGTCAATTCACCCCTCCACTTT.

The rearrangement uses TRBV5-1 and TRBJ1-2, with D possibly being TRBD1 (5 bases). CDR1 is SGHRS, CDR2 YFSETQ, per germline. The CDR3 length is 16 residues. Trimming pared 2 bases from V and 0 bases from J, leaving 14 bases between. The CDR3 DNA sequence: TGCGCCAGCAGCTTCGGCAGGGCGCGAGCTAACTATGGCTACACCTTC. Residues: CASSFGRARANYGYTF.

The V gene is TRBV6-1, the J gene TRBJ2-1, with TRBD1 identical over 7 bases. V dropped 5 bases and J dropped 2; count of bases not matched to a gene: 6. Germline CDR1 MNHNS, CDR2 SASEGT. The CDR3 is 15 residues long. The CDR3 loop reads CASSLQGSAYNEQFF. In DNA, the CDR3 is TGTGCCAGCAGTTTACAGGGGAGCGCCTACAATGAGCAGTTCTTC.

The chain couples TRBV29-1 to TRBJ2-5; 11 bases fit TRBD2. CDR1 SQVTM and CDR2 ANQGSEA come from the germline V gene. V trimming: 5 bases; J trimming: 10 bases; junction bases outside the gene matches: 12. This CDR3 region has 14 residues. The CDR3 protein is CSVLSGGGINFQYF. The CDR3 DNA is TGCAGCGTTCTTAGCGGGGGGGGAATAAATTTCCAGTACTTC.

The chain carries TRBV18 and TRBJ1-4; D is ambiguous. Trimming shortened V by 2 bases and J by 10 bases, and 11 bases separated the two germline ends. The CDR3 has 13 residues. From germline, CDR1 is KGHSH and CDR2 LQKENI. The CDR3 is CASSPLADLKLFF. CDR3 coding DNA: TGTGCCAGCTCACCATTGGCCGACCTAAAACTGTTTTTT.

V is TRBV28 and J is TRBJ1-5, with D perhaps TRBD1 (5 bases). The CDR3 contains 14 residues. Trimming left V 2 bases short and J 7 bases short, with 12 bases between. CDR1 is MDHEN and CDR2 is SYDVKM in the germline V gene. CDR3 nucleotides: TGTGCCAGCAGTTTACCTCCTGACAGCCAGCCCCAGCATTTT. Its translation is CASSLPPDSQPQHF. Combining the CDR3 with reference TRBV28 and TRBJ1-5 gives the whole variable domain DVKVTQSSRYLVKRTGEKVFLECVQDMDHENMFWYRQDPGLGLRLIYFSYDVKMKEKGDIPEGYSVSREKKERFSLILESASTNQTSMYLCASSLPPDSQPQHFGDGTRLSIL.

The chain combines TRBV4-1 with TRBJ2-1; TRBD1 matches at 10 bases. Unmatched junction bases numbered 10, after V lost 0 bases and J lost 8 bases. Germline V CDR1 and CDR2: MGHRA, YSYEKL. This CDR3 is 17 amino acids long. The DNA for the CDR3 is TGCGCCAGCAGCCAAGACGCTCCGGGACAGGGGAAGGATGAGCAGTTCTTC. Amino acids: CASSQDAPGQGKDEQFF.

This chain links TRBV10-3 with TRBJ1-5; 9 positions agree with TRBD1. Germline CDR1 reads ENHRY; CDR2 reads SYGVKD. With 0 bases clipped from V and 6 bases from J, the junction kept 3 bases outside the gene matches. The CDR3 is 15 amino acids. The CDR3 coding sequence is TGTGCCATCAGTGAGTCTAACAGGGGGCTTCAGCCCCAGCATTTT. Translation gives CAISESNRGLQPQHF.

This chain connects TRBV7-6 to TRBJ2-7; 10 nucleotides line up with TRBD2. CDR1 is SGHVS, CDR2 FNYEAQ, per germline. The ends lost 2 bases at V and 7 bases at J; junction bases unmatched: 8. The CDR3 contains 15 residues. The CDR3 loop is CASSLLAGAKREQYF. The CDR3 bases are TGTGCCAGCAGCTTACTAGCGGGAGCCAAAAGGGAGCAGTACTTC.

The chain has TRBV19 and TRBJ2-6; 8 bases agree with TRBD2. CDR1 and CDR2 (germline): LNHDA, SQIVND (reference sequence). The J segment lost 1 base and the V segment lost 7 bases, leaving 12 bases of the junction unmatched. This CDR3 region has 18 residues. The chain's CDR3 is CASTRMTGGRSGANVLTF. CDR3 DNA sequence: TGTGCCAGTACTCGGATGACGGGGGGGCGGTCTGGGGCCAACGTCCTGACTTTC.

This clone was observed a single time. The chain links TRBV28 to TRBJ2-7; D possibly uses TRBD1 or TRBD2 (5 bases each). V was cut by 7 bases and J by 0 bases, with 13 bases left in between. Germline lookup yields CDR1 MDHEN and CDR2 SYDVKM. CDR3 length: 14 residues. CDR3 amino acids: CASKGRDASYEQYF. The CDR3, as DNA: TGTGCCAGCAAGGGCCGGGACGCCTCCTACGAGCAGTACTTC.

This chain links TRBV6-5 with TRBJ2-7; 8 bases are shared with TRBD1. Trimming cost V 8 bases and J 4 bases; bases outside gene matches: 10. Germline CDR1 is MNHEY and CDR2 is SVGAGI. This CDR3 has 14 residues. The CDR3 sequence: CASRPGQGMYEQYF. As DNA, the CDR3 is TGTGCCAGCCGCCCCGGACAGGGAATGTACGAGCAGTACTTC.

The sample holds a few counts of this clone. The chain has TRBV5-1 and TRBJ2-5; 10 bases are shared with TRBD2. V shed 4 bases and J 5 bases; nucleotides not matched to a gene: 8. Germline loops: CDR1 SGHRS, CDR2 YFSETQ. The CDR3 length is 15 residues. CDR3: CASSSSGRAWETQYF. As DNA, the CDR3 is TGCGCCAGCAGCAGCAGCGGGAGGGCCTGGGAGACCCAGTACTTC.

The genes are TRBV7-3 and TRBJ2-2; TRBD2 matches at 10 bases. Germline trimming cut 1 base from V and 5 bases from J; bases unmatched to any gene: 10. The CDR3 spans 18 residues. CDR1 and CDR2 from the germline V gene are SGHTA and FQGTGA. The CDR3 sequence is CASSLIPRSGGVTGELFF. The CDR3 bases are TGTGCCAGCAGCTTAATCCCGCGCAGCGGGGGGGTAACCGGGGAGCTGTTTTTT.